One and the same sample provided the 18 T cell receptor beta chains below, sequenced in a study of cytomegalovirus exposure and HLA in healthy donors (dated 2017 in TCRdb). Preparation of the library involved the immunoSEQ multiplex PCR assay. A mixture of 60 forward primers for TCR Vbeta segments and 13 reverse primers for TCR Jbeta segments was used in the multiplex PCR. The table was pulled from immuneACCESS by TCRdb, which kept in-frame rearrangements only. Such tables lose some clones; where checked, under half of the loss comes from unresolved V genes, and the rest has no known cause. The sample table shows about 150,000 clones, and 80% are seen once. The biggest ten clones account for roughly 5.9% of the sample. The material sequenced was PBMCs. The origin of the receptors is a woman aged 40 to 50 in good health and CMV-seropositive.

This clone was seen more than once but under ten times. The chain has TRBV10-3 and TRBJ2-7; 13 bases agree with TRBD2. The CDR3 length is 16 residues. Germline trimming cut 0 bases from V and 4 bases from J; bases unmatched to any gene: 3. Germline V CDR1 and CDR2: ENHRY, SYGVKD. The CDR3 DNA reads as TGTGCCATCAGTGAGTCGACTAGCGGGAGGTTATACGAGCAGTACTTC. This codes for CAISESTSGRLYEQYF.

J is TRBJ2-1 and V is TRBV7-7; possibly TRBD1 for D (6 bases). The V end was cut by 5 bases, the J end by 1 base, with 12 bases between. The CDR3 runs to 15 residues. Germline assignment: CDR1 SSHAT and CDR2 FNYEAQ (reference sequence). The CDR3 loop is CASSTGPESYNEQFF. In DNA form, the CDR3 reads TGTGCCAGCAGCACAGGGCCGGAGTCCTACAATGAGCAGTTCTTC.

The V gene is TRBV5-1, the J gene TRBJ2-7, with D perhaps TRBD1 (6 bases). In germline, CDR1 is SGHRS, CDR2 YFSETQ. V lost 5 bases and J lost 3, with 12 bases in between. The CDR3 loop spans 13 amino acids. As DNA, the CDR3 is TGCGCCAGCAGTCGCACAGGGAGCTACGAGCAGTACTTC. This gives the protein CASSRTGSYEQYF.

The chain employs TRBV4-1 and TRBJ1-3; D is uncertain. Trimming took 0 bases from V and 2 from J, leaving 8 bases between them. The length of the CDR3 is 15 residues. Germline lookup yields CDR1 MGHRA and CDR2 YSYEKL. CDR3 sequence reads: CASSQDPGPGNTIYF. CDR3 sequence (DNA): TGCGCCAGCAGCCAAGATCCGGGTCCTGGAAACACCATATATTTT.

This sequence joins TRBV27 and TRBJ2-2, with 7 bases aligning to TRBD1. Germline trimming cut 6 bases from V and 0 bases from J; bases unmatched to any gene: 4. The CDR3 has 15 amino acids. CDR1 is MNHEY, CDR2 SMNVEV, per germline (reference sequence). This chain's CDR3 is CASRNRGSNTGELFF. The DNA of the CDR3 is TGTGCCAGCAGGAACAGGGGCTCGAACACCGGGGAGCTGTTTTTT.

This rearrangement joins TRBV9 to TRBJ2-2; TRBD2 matches 12 bases. The ends lost 2 bases at V and 6 bases at J; junction bases unmatched: 2. The CDR3 sequence is 15 residues long. Germline values: CDR1 SGDLS, CDR2 YYNGEE. DNA of the CDR3: TGTGCCAGCAGCGTGCTAGCGGGAGGGGCCGGGGAGCTGTTTTTT. Protein sequence: CASSVLAGGAGELFF.

The gene calls are TRBV7-2 and TRBJ2-1; 11 nucleotides match TRBD1. Germline trimming cut 5 bases from V and 4 bases from J; bases unmatched to any gene: 7. Germline V lookup: CDR1 SGHTA, CDR2 FQGNSA. The CDR3 length is 16 residues. CDR3 residues: CASSPGDRGTYNEQFF. The CDR3 nucleotides read TGTGCCAGCAGCCCAGGGGACAGGGGGACATACAATGAGCAGTTCTTC.

The V and J genes are TRBV27 and TRBJ2-3, with D possibly being TRBD2 (5 bases). This CDR3 region has 14 residues. V dropped 6 bases and J dropped 2 bases, with 12 bases sitting between them. CDR1 and CDR2 (germline): MNHEY, SMNVEV (reference sequence). This CDR3 reads CASRDSLITDTQYF. In DNA form, the CDR3 reads TGTGCCAGCAGGGACTCCCTCATCACAGATACGCAGTATTTT.

The chain combines TRBV29-1 with TRBJ2-1; the match to TRBD1 covers 12 bases. The CDR3 is made up of 15 amino acids. Germline CDR1 SQVTM, CDR2 ANQGSEA. V trimming: 7 bases; J trimming: 7 bases; junction bases outside the gene matches: 11. The CDR3 loop is CSATRGTGGLNEQFF. For the CDR3, the DNA is TGCAGCGCCACCCGGGGGACAGGGGGCTTAAATGAGCAGTTCTTC.

The genes are TRBV18 and TRBJ2-1; possible D gene TRBD2, 6 bases. The CDR3 is 12 amino acids. Germline V gene data show CDR1 as KGHSH and CDR2 as LQKENI. Trimming took off 3 bases at V and 10 bases at J, with 10 bases between the two ends. CDR3 DNA sequence: TGTGCCAGCTCACCGGTTCGGGAGGAGCAGTTCTTC. Its translation is CASSPVREEQFF.

Only a few counts were recorded for this clone. The chain recombines TRBV30 with TRBJ2-3, with TRBD2 matching 9 bases. The CDR3 has 15 residues. CDR1 is GTSNPN and CDR2 is SVGIG in the germline V gene (reference sequence). V dropped 0 bases and J dropped 3; count of bases not matched to a gene: 4. The CDR3 DNA sequence: TGTGCCTGGAGTGTCTTGGCGGGAGGGACAGATACGCAGTATTTT. Translating gives CAWSVLAGGTDTQYF.

The V call is TRBV6-1, the J call TRBJ2-7; a possible D gene is TRBD1 (8 bases). The germline V and J ends were trimmed by 1 base and 7 bases, with 35 bases remaining between them. Germline V gives CDR1 MNHNS, CDR2 SASEGT. The CDR3 loop spans 21 amino acids. CDR3 region: CASSEVPGQVWQRAGEYEQYF. The CDR3 DNA is TGTGCCAGCAGTGAAGTCCCGGGACAGGTTTGGCAGCGGGCGGGGGAATATGAGCAGTACTTC.

This chain links TRBV5-1 with TRBJ2-1; TRBD2 matches 7 bases. The V gene end was trimmed by 0 bases and the J gene end by 2 bases; junction bases not matched to a gene: 5. Per germline, CDR1 SGHRS and CDR2 YFSETQ. CDR3 length equals 16 residues. The CDR3 loop reads CASSLVIAGAYNEQFF. The CDR3 region has the DNA TGCGCCAGCAGCTTGGTCATTGCGGGAGCCTACAATGAGCAGTTCTTC. The whole variable domain, filled in from reference TRBV5-1 and TRBJ2-1, reads KAGVTQTPRYLIKTRGQQVTLSCSPISGHRSVSWYQQTPGQGLQFLFEYFSETQRNKGNFPGRFSGRQFSNSRSEMNVSTLELGDSALYLCASSLVIAGAYNEQFFGPGTRLTVL.

V and J are TRBV18 and TRBJ2-1; 7 bases map to TRBD2. The germline gives CDR1 KGHSH, CDR2 LQKENI. Trimming at V came to 3 bases and at J to 8 bases, leaving 4 bases not matched to a gene. CDR3 length: 13 amino acids. CDR3 in DNA: TGTGCCAGCTCACCGACGCGGGAGCATGAGCAGTTCTTC. Protein product: CASSPTREHEQFF.

CDR3 in amino acids: CASSRWSFSGPGGNEQFF. Written as DNA, the CDR3 is TGCGCCAGCAGCCGCTGGTCCTTTAGCGGCCCTGGGGGCAATGAGCAGTTCTTC. This chain links TRBV5-1 with TRBJ2-1, with D tentatively TRBD2 (6 bases). The germline CDR1 and CDR2 sequences are SGHRS and YFSETQ. Trimming took off 4 bases at V and 6 bases at J, with 26 bases between the two ends. The CDR3 contains 18 residues.

This clone was seen only once. The chain couples TRBV27 to TRBJ1-4; the match to TRBD1 covers 7 bases. Trimming removed 5 bases from V and 10 bases from J; junction bases left unmatched: 13. In germline, CDR1 is MNHEY, CDR2 SMNVEV (reference sequence). The CDR3 length is 15 residues. In DNA, the CDR3 is TGTGCCAGCAGTAAACCGACAGGGACGGGTGGAAAACTGTTTTTT. This gives the protein CASSKPTGTGGKLFF.

V gene TRBV7-9 combines with J gene TRBJ1-3; 7 nucleotides match TRBD1. J lost 4 bases, V lost 7 bases, and 7 bases had no gene match. Germline V gene sequence: CDR1 SEHNR, CDR2 FQNEAQ (reference sequence). This CDR3 spans 14 amino acids. The CDR3 nucleotides are TGTGCCAGCAACCGACAGGGTCCAGGAAACACCATATATTTT. This gives the protein CASNRQGPGNTIYF.

The chain couples TRBV7-9 to TRBJ2-1; D is ambiguous. Trimming cost V 1 base and J 0 bases, with 10 bases left between them. Germline V gene sequence: CDR1 SEHNR, CDR2 FQNEAQ (reference sequence). The CDR3 is 16 residues long. This CDR3 is CASSLGSPSSYNEQFF. For the CDR3, the DNA is TGTGCCAGCAGCTTAGGGTCACCCAGCTCCTACAATGAGCAGTTCTTC.